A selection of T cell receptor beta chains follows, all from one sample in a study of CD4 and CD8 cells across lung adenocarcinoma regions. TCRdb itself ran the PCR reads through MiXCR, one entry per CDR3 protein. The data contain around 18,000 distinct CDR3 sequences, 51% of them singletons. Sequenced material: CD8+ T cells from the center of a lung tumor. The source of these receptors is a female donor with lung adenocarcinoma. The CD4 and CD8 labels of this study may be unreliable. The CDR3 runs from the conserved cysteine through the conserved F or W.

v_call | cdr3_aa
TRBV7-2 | CASSPGQGYNSPLHF
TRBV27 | CASSPGPGRAFF
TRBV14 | CASSKQGQRTEAFF
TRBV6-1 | CASRPGQGYEQYF
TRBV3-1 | CASSPKKGPFYEQYF
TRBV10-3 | CAISSRDRCATDTQYF
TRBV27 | CASSFGQQVREQFF
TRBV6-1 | CASADAADEQFF
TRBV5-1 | CASSLVQALDTQYF
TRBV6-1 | CASRANYGYTF
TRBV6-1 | CASTLDVGTGALFF
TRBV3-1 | CASATVSESEQYF
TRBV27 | CAGLGAGDPETQYF
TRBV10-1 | CASSGGRARDTQYF
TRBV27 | CASTAWGQRATDIQYF
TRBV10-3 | CAISRGLAGRRAKDTQYF
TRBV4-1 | CASSHTRDRSYEQYF
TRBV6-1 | CASTTRNNEQFF
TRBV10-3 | CAISDSFGYTF
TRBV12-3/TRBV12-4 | CASSFDRVSGYTF
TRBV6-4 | CASSGRATDTQYF
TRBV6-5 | CASSLAGGWSTDMQYF
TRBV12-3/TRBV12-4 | CASSLGRPGTLPLYEQFF
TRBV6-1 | CASRGTGTGRTGELFF
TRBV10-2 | CASRDSTDTQYF
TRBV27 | CASGFGRGATDTQYF
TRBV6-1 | CATTLGLAGVSETQYF
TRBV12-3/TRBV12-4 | CASKLLETQYF
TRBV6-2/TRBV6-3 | CATRGGREQYF
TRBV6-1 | CASNDGTRKSHEQYF
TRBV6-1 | CASSHAGRAGRSYEQYF
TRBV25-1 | CASSDPRGAGETQYF
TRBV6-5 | CASKFGLIDNLSPLHF
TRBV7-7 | CASSLQAGSGETQYF
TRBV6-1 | CASSEAGGGSPGTDTQYF
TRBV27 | CASSGGPNTDTQYF
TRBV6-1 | CASSAQGGGNTIYF
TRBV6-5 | CASSYSAGTYNEQFF
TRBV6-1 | CASSEAGLGAKNTQYF
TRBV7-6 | CASSSLAGAGANVLTF
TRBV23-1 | CASSQPGLAKETQYF
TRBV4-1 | CASSQGTALNYGYTF
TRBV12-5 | CASGPGTGVLDTQYF